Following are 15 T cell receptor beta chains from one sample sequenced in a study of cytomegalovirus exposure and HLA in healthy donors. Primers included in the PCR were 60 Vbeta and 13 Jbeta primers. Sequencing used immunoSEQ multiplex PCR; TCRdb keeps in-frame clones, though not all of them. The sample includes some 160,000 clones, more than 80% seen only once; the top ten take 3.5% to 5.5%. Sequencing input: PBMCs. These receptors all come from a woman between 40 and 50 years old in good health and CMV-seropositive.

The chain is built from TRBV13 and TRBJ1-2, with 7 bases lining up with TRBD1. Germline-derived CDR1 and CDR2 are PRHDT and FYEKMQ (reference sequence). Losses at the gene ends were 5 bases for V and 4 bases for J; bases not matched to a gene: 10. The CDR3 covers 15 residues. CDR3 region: CASSARTGLAYGYTF. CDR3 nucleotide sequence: TGTGCCAGCAGCGCCCGGACAGGCCTCGCCTATGGCTACACCTTC. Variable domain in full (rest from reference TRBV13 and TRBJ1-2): AAGVIQSPRHLIKEKRETATLKCYPIPRHDTVYWYQQGPGQDPQFLISFYEKMQSDKGSIPDRFSAQQFSDYHSELNMSSLELGDSALYFCASSARTGLAYGYTFGSGTRLTVV.

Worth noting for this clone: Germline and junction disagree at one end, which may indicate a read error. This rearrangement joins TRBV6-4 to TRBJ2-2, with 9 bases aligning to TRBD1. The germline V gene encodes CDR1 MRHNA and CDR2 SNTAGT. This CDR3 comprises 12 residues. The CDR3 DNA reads TGTGCCAGCAGACAGGGGGCCGGGGAGCTGTGTTTT. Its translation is CASRQGAGELCF.

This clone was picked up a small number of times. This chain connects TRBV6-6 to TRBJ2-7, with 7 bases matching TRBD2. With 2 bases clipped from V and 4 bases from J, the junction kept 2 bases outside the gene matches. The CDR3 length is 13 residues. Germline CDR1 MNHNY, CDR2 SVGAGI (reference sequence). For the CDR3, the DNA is TGTGCCAGCAGTTACCAGCGGGGTTACGAGCAGTACTTC. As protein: CASSYQRGYEQYF.

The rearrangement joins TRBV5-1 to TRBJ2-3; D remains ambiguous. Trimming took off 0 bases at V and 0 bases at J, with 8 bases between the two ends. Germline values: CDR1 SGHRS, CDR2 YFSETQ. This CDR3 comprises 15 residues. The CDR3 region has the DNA TGCGCCAGCAGCTTGGATGTGGCTAGCACAGATACGCAGTATTTT. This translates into CASSLDVASTDTQYF.

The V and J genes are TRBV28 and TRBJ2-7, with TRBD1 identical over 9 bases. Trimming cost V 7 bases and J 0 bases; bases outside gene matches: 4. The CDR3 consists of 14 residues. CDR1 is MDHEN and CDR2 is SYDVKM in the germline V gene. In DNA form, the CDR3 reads TGTGCCAGCATCGGGACAGGGAGCTCCTACGAGCAGTACTTC. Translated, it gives CASIGTGSSYEQYF.

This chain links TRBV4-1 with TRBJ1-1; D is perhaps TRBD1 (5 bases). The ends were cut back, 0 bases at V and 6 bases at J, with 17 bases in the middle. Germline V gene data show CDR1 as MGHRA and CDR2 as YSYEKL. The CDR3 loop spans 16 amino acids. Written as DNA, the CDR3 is TGCGCCAGCAGCCAAGATCGGTGGGGATTAGGGGCTGAAGCTTTCTTT. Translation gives CASSQDRWGLGAEAFF.

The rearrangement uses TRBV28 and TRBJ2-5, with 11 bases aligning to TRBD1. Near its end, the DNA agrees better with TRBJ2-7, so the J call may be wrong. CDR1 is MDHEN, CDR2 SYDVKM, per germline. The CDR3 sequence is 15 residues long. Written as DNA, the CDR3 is TGTGCCAGCAGCCCGGGGGGACAGGGGGCCTACGAGCAGTACTTC. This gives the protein CASSPGGQGAYEQYF.

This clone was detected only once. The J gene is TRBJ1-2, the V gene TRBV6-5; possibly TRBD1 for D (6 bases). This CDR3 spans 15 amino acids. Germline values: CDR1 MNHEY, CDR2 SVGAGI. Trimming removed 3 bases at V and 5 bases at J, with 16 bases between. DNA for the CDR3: TGTGCCAGCAGTTATGGGGGCATGGGGTCTTATGGCTACACCTTC. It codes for CASSYGGMGSYGYTF.

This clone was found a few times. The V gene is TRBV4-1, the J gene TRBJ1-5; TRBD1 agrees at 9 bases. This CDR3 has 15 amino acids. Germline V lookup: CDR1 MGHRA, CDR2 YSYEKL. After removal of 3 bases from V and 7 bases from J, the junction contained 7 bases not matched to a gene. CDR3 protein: CASSHIGQGLQPQHF. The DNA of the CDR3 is TGCGCCAGCAGCCATATCGGACAGGGGCTACAGCCCCAGCATTTT.

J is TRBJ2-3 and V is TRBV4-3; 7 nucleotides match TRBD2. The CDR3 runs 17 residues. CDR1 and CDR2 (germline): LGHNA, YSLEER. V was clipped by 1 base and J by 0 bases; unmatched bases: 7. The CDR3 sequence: CASSQGTWGGSTDTQYF. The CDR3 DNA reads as TGCGCCAGCAGCCAAGGAACCTGGGGGGGAAGCACAGATACGCAGTATTTT.

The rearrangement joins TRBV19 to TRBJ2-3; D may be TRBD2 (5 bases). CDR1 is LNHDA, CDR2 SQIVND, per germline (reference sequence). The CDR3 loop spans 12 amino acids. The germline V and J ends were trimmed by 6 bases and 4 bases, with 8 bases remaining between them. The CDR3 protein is CASSGNADTQYF. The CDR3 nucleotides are TGTGCCAGTAGCGGGAACGCAGATACGCAGTATTTT. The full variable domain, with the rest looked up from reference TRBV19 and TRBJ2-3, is DGGITQSPKYLFRKEGQNVTLSCEQNLNHDAMYWYRQDPGQGLRLIYYSQIVNDFQKGDIAEGYSVSREKKESFPLTVTSAQKNPTAFYLCASSGNADTQYFGPGTRLTVL.

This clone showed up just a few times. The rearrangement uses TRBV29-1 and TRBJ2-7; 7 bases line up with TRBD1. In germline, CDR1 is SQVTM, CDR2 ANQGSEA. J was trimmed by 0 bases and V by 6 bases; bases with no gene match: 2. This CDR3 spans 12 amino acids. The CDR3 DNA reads TGCAGCGTACGACAGGGCTCCTACGAGCAGTACTTC. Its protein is CSVRQGSYEQYF.

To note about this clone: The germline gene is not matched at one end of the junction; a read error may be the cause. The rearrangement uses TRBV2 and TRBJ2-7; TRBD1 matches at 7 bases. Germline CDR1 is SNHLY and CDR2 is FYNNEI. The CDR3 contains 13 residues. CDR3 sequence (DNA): TGTGCCAGCAGGAGGGGACAGTCCTTCGAGCAGTACTTC. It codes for CASRRGQSFEQYF.

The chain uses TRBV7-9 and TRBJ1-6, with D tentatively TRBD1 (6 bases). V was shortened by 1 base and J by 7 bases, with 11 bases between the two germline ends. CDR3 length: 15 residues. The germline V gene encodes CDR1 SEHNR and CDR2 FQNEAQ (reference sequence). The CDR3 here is CASSLGGPTNSPLHF. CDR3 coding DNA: TGTGCCAGCAGCTTAGGGGGGCCCACCAATTCACCCCTCCACTTT.

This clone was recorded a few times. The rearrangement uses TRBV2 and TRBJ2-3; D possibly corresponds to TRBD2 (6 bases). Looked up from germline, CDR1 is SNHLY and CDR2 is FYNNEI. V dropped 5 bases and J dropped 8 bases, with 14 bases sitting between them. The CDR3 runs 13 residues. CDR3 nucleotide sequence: TGTGCCAGCAGTCCGGGAGAAGGGGTTACGCAGTATTTT. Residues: CASSPGEGVTQYF.